What follows describes a single T cell receptor (delta chain). TCRdb lists the protein of a much larger clone for this DNA, which differs at residue 14, so this is likely a read error; the protein given here is translated from the DNA itself. TCRdb reanalyzed the RT-PCR reads using CATT. This table holds hundreds of delta-chain clones, roughly 20% found once. This sample is part of a study of gamma-delta T cells after stem cell transplantation. The CDR3 has 16 residues. Germline V gene sequence: CDR1 GEAIGNYY, CDR2 EKD. Sequencing was done on a sample of gamma-delta T cells. The TCR was taken from a human donor. It is not recorded whose cells these are; they may come from a transplant donor. The V gene is TRDV2, the J gene TRDJ1; 10 nucleotides agree with TRDD3. CDR3 amino acids: CACDAVGDTRDDKPIF. CDR3 sequence (DNA): TGTGCCTGTGACGCGGTGGGGGATACTCGGGACGATAAACCCATCTTT.